The rows below give T cell receptor beta chains drawn from one sample of a study of cytomegalovirus exposure and HLA in healthy donors. The method was immunoSEQ multiplex PCR; TCRdb's version includes in-frame clones alone and lacks a portion of them. This table holds a few hundred thousand clones, around nine tenths found once. Sequencing input: PBMCs. The receptors originated from a woman between 18 and 30 years old in good health and CMV-seronegative. CDR3s include the opening cysteine and the closing phenylalanine or tryptophan. A D gene is named only where the DNA matches it firmly. Some rows mark clone size as missing; the rest say once, few, many or name a class of expanded clone.

J gene: TRBJ2-7
clone size: -
V gene: TRBV5-4
D gene: -
CDR3 protein: CASSLAGLGEQYF
CDR3 DNA: TGTGCCAGCAGCTTGGCCGGGTTAGGTGAGCAGTACTTC

J gene: TRBJ1-2
clone size: -
V gene: TRBV28
D gene: -
CDR3 protein: CASSLQGNYGYTF
CDR3 DNA: TGTGCCAGCAGTTTGCAGGGTAACTATGGCTACACCTTC

J gene: TRBJ2-2
clone size: -
V gene: TRBV5-1
D gene: TRBD2
CDR3 protein: CASSIDGGAPTGELFF
CDR3 DNA: TGCGCCAGCAGCATCGACGGGGGGGCCCCAACCGGGGAGCTGTTTTTT

J gene: TRBJ1-3
clone size: -
V gene: TRBV6-6
D gene: -
CDR3 protein: CASARTDNSGNTIYF
CDR3 DNA: TGTGCCAGCGCTCGGACAGATAACTCTGGAAACACCATATATTTT

J gene: TRBJ2-1
clone size: -
V gene: TRBV5-1
D gene: TRBD2
CDR3 protein: CASSLTSGVINEQFF
CDR3 DNA: TGCGCCAGCAGCTTGACTAGCGGGGTGATCAATGAGCAGTTCTTC

J gene: TRBJ1-1
clone size: -
V gene: TRBV18
D gene: TRBD1
CDR3 protein: CASSRQGRDTEAFF
CDR3 DNA: TGTGCCAGCTCACGACAGGGAAGGGACACTGAAGCTTTCTTT

J gene: TRBJ2-2
clone size: -
V gene: TRBV7-9
D gene: -
CDR3 protein: CAAGRTGELFF
CDR3 DNA: TGTGCGGCGGGGCGGACCGGGGAGCTGTTTTTT

J gene: TRBJ1-1
clone size: -
V gene: TRBV6-5
D gene: TRBD1
CDR3 protein: CASSYADRGWTEAFF
CDR3 DNA: TGTGCCAGCAGTTACGCGGACAGGGGATGGACTGAAGCTTTCTTT

J gene: TRBJ1-2
clone size: -
V gene: TRBV9
D gene: -
CDR3 protein: CASSVASQGLGYGYTF
CDR3 DNA: TGTGCCAGCAGCGTAGCGTCGCAGGGCCTTGGCTATGGCTACACCTTC

J gene: TRBJ1-1
clone size: few
V gene: TRBV12-5
D gene: TRBD1
CDR3 protein: CASGLGRTGAGEAFF
CDR3 DNA: TGTGCTAGTGGTTTGGGCCGGACAGGGGCCGGTGAAGCTTTCTTT

J gene: TRBJ2-7
clone size: -
V gene: TRBV6-5
D gene: TRBD2
CDR3 protein: CASSPTSGEYYEQYF
CDR3 DNA: TGTGCCAGCAGTCCAACTAGCGGGGAATATTACGAGCAGTACTTC

J gene: TRBJ2-2
clone size: once
V gene: TRBV10-3
D gene: TRBD1
CDR3 protein: CAITGTGNTGELFF
CDR3 DNA: TGTGCCATCACCGGGACAGGGAACACCGGGGAGCTGTTTTTT

J gene: TRBJ2-7
clone size: -
V gene: TRBV27
D gene: -
CDR3 protein: CASSLLPGVSYEQYF
CDR3 DNA: TGTGCCAGCAGTCTTTTGCCCGGGGTTTCCTACGAGCAGTACTTC

J gene: TRBJ1-5
clone size: -
V gene: TRBV18
D gene: -
CDR3 protein: CASSRRGESNQPQHF
CDR3 DNA: TGTGCCAGCTCCCGGAGGGGCGAAAGCAATCAGCCCCAGCATTTT

J gene: TRBJ1-1
clone size: once
V gene: TRBV5-5
D gene: -
CDR3 protein: CASSLPPSEAFF
CDR3 DNA: TGTGCCAGCAGTCTCCCTCCCTCGGAAGCTTTCTTT

J gene: TRBJ1-3
clone size: -
V gene: TRBV9
D gene: -
CDR3 protein: CASSVTPGGRKRPGSGNTIYF
CDR3 DNA: TGTGCCAGCAGCGTAACCCCCGGGGGGAGGAAGCGCCCTGGCTCTGGAAACACCATATATTTT

J gene: TRBJ2-6
clone size: -
V gene: TRBV7-6
D gene: TRBD1
CDR3 protein: CASSLVGTVSGANVLTF
CDR3 DNA: TGTGCCAGCAGCTTAGTTGGGACAGTCTCTGGGGCCAACGTCCTGACTTTC

J gene: TRBJ2-3
clone size: -
V gene: TRBV27
D gene: -
CDR3 protein: CASSFMGGGRLTQYF
CDR3 DNA: TGTGCCAGCAGTTTTATGGGGGGGGGCCGGTTGACGCAGTATTTT

J gene: TRBJ1-1
clone size: -
V gene: TRBV29-1
D gene: -
CDR3 protein: CSVGAQGGDTEAFF
CDR3 DNA: TGCAGCGTGGGGGCCCAGGGTGGGGACACTGAAGCTTTCTTT

J gene: TRBJ2-5
clone size: -
V gene: TRBV29-1
D gene: TRBD1
CDR3 protein: CSVDAPGTGPLETQYF
CDR3 DNA: TGCAGCGTTGATGCACCCGGGACAGGGCCCTTAGAGACCCAGTACTTC

J gene: TRBJ1-5
clone size: few
V gene: TRBV11-2
D gene: -
CDR3 protein: CASSLDGRDNQPQHF
CDR3 DNA: TGTGCCAGCAGCTTAGACGGCCGGGACAATCAGCCCCAGCATTTT

J gene: TRBJ1-1
clone size: -
V gene: TRBV6-5
D gene: TRBD1
CDR3 protein: CASSRGTGDTEAFF
CDR3 DNA: TGTGCCAGCAGCCGCGGAACAGGGGACACTGAAGCTTTCTTT

J gene: TRBJ1-5
clone size: -
V gene: TRBV6-5
D gene: TRBD1
CDR3 protein: CASRPDRGGQPQHF
CDR3 DNA: TGTGCCAGCAGACCCGACAGGGGTGGTCAGCCCCAGCATTTT

J gene: TRBJ2-7
clone size: -
V gene: TRBV30
D gene: TRBD1
CDR3 protein: CAWRDRGYEQYF
CDR3 DNA: TGTGCCTGGAGGGACAGGGGTTACGAGCAGTACTTC

J gene: TRBJ2-3
clone size: -
V gene: TRBV18
D gene: -
CDR3 protein: CASSPSSADTQYF
CDR3 DNA: TGTGCCAGCTCACCATCGTCGGCAGATACGCAGTATTTT

J gene: TRBJ2-3
clone size: few
V gene: TRBV18
D gene: -
CDR3 protein: CASSPGGRGRPDTQYF
CDR3 DNA: TGTGCCAGCTCACCCGGCGGGCGGGGGCGCCCAGATACGCAGTATTTT

J gene: TRBJ2-2
clone size: -
V gene: TRBV12-5
D gene: -
CDR3 protein: CASGLVRGGLNTGELFF
CDR3 DNA: TGTGCTAGTGGTTTGGTCCGCGGGGGCCTGAACACCGGGGAGCTGTTTTTT

J gene: TRBJ1-1
clone size: -
V gene: TRBV27
D gene: -
CDR3 protein: CASSLDRPNTEAFF
CDR3 DNA: TGTGCCAGCAGTCTCGACAGGCCGAACACTGAAGCTTTCTTT

J gene: TRBJ1-6
clone size: -
V gene: TRBV5-1
D gene: TRBD1
CDR3 protein: CASSLGQGNNSPLHF
CDR3 DNA: TGCGCCAGCAGCCTAGGACAGGGGAATAATTCACCCCTCCACTTT

J gene: TRBJ1-1
clone size: once
V gene: TRBV6-1
D gene: -
CDR3 protein: CASSVLMGSNTEAFF
CDR3 DNA: TGTGCCAGCAGTGTCCTAATGGGCTCAAACACTGAAGCTTTCTTT

J gene: TRBJ1-3
clone size: -
V gene: TRBV9
D gene: -
CDR3 protein: CASSGNRQGTGNTIYF
CDR3 DNA: TGTGCCAGCAGCGGCAACCGCCAGGGGACTGGAAACACCATATATTTT

J gene: TRBJ1-2
clone size: -
V gene: TRBV6-1
D gene: TRBD1
CDR3 protein: CASKVTGGTYGYTF
CDR3 DNA: TGTGCCAGCAAGGTGACAGGGGGGACCTATGGCTACACCTTC

J gene: TRBJ2-3
clone size: once
V gene: TRBV27
D gene: TRBD1
CDR3 protein: CASSFRDRGPGDTQYF
CDR3 DNA: TGTGCCAGCAGTTTCAGGGACAGGGGGCCCGGCGATACGCAGTATTTT

J gene: TRBJ2-1
clone size: -
V gene: TRBV11-3
D gene: -
CDR3 protein: CASSLGRGNYNEQFF
CDR3 DNA: TGTGCCAGCAGCTTAGGTCGGGGTAACTACAATGAGCAGTTCTTC

J gene: TRBJ2-5
clone size: -
V gene: TRBV19
D gene: -
CDR3 protein: CASSIDKQETQYF
CDR3 DNA: TGTGCCAGTAGTATAGACAAACAAGAGACCCAGTACTTC

J gene: TRBJ1-1
clone size: -
V gene: TRBV19
D gene: -
CDR3 protein: CASSIMGGREAFF
CDR3 DNA: TGTGCCAGTAGTATAATGGGGGGACGTGAAGCTTTCTTT

J gene: TRBJ1-4
clone size: -
V gene: TRBV9
D gene: -
CDR3 protein: CASSVGSSTGVREKLFF
CDR3 DNA: TGTGCCAGCAGCGTAGGTTCTTCGACAGGTGTCAGGGAAAAACTGTTTTTT

J gene: TRBJ1-1
clone size: -
V gene: TRBV18
D gene: -
CDR3 protein: CASSLLSGTEAFF
CDR3 DNA: TGTGCCAGCTCCCTCTTGAGTGGCACTGAAGCTTTCTTT

J gene: TRBJ2-3
clone size: few
V gene: TRBV19
D gene: TRBD2
CDR3 protein: CASSIAPGLGYTADTQYF
CDR3 DNA: TGTGCCAGTAGTATAGCCCCGGGACTAGGGTATACCGCAGATACGCAGTATTTT

J gene: TRBJ1-2
clone size: -
V gene: TRBV7-3
D gene: -
CDR3 protein: CASSNTGTGGYTF
CDR3 DNA: TGTGCCAGCAGCAATACAGGGACGGGAGGCTACACCTTC

J gene: TRBJ1-5
clone size: -
V gene: TRBV28
D gene: -
CDR3 protein: CASRRGGGNQPQHF
CDR3 DNA: TGTGCCAGCAGAAGAGGAGGGGGCAATCAGCCCCAGCATTTT

J gene: TRBJ2-2
clone size: -
V gene: TRBV4-2
D gene: TRBD2
CDR3 protein: CASSQEGGGNTGELFF
CDR3 DNA: TGTGCCAGCAGCCAAGAGGGGGGGGGAAACACCGGGGAGCTGTTTTTT

J gene: TRBJ2-1
clone size: -
V gene: TRBV7-9
D gene: -
CDR3 protein: CSSSPVREQFF
CDR3 DNA: TGTTCCAGCAGCCCCGTGAGAGAGCAGTTCTTC

J gene: TRBJ2-3
clone size: -
V gene: TRBV6-7
D gene: TRBD1
CDR3 protein: CARTLGGRTDTQYF
CDR3 DNA: TGTGCCAGGACTTTAGGGGGCCGCACAGATACGCAGTATTTT

J gene: TRBJ2-7
clone size: -
V gene: TRBV5-6
D gene: TRBD1
CDR3 protein: CASSLEGQSNEQYF
CDR3 DNA: TGTGCCAGCAGCTTGGAGGGACAGTCAAACGAGCAGTACTTC

J gene: TRBJ2-3
clone size: -
V gene: TRBV2
D gene: -
CDR3 protein: CASDGQGTDTQYF
CDR3 DNA: TGTGCCAGCGATGGCCAGGGTACAGATACGCAGTATTTT

J gene: TRBJ2-4
clone size: few
V gene: TRBV2
D gene: -
CDR3 protein: CASSKTLGIQYF
CDR3 DNA: TGTGCCAGCAGTAAGACACTCGGCATTCAGTACTTC

J gene: TRBJ1-3
clone size: -
V gene: TRBV6-5
D gene: -
CDR3 protein: CASSSGQPPGNTIYF
CDR3 DNA: TGTGCCAGCAGTTCCGGACAGCCTCCGGGAAACACCATATATTTT